Described below is a single T cell receptor (beta chain) sequence and its context. Its antigen is unknown. The sample has other DNA sequences that encode this CDR3 too. The CDR3 loop spans 11 amino acids. The germline CDR1 and CDR2 sequences are SGHDT and YYEEEE. V lost 1 base and J 2 bases, leaving 0 bases between the germline ends. The sample is drawn from a study of PD-1 blockade in classical Hodgkin lymphoma. Study conclusions and caveats: Newly diagnosed patients were reported to start with lower TCR diversity than healthy donors.

TCRdb keeps only in-frame clones here, not all; method: immunoSEQ multiplex PCR. This table holds roughly 14,000 clones, more than 70% found once. Indicated time point: newly diagnosed, previously untreated cHL patient sample. The authors purified CD4+ T cells from thawed PBMCs by magnetic negative selection. Acting as the comparison were PBMCs from newly diagnosed, untreated classical Hodgkin lymphoma. The chain joins TRBV5-6 to TRBJ1-2; D not certain. This TCR came from a human donor with classical Hodgkin lymphoma. Input material: CD4+ T cells from blood. The CDR3 is CASSLNYGYTF. CDR3 in DNA: TGTGCCAGCAGCTTGAACTATGGCTACACCTTC.